This T cell receptor beta chain was sequenced for a study of blood T cell repertoires in COVID-19. V lost 2 bases and J 4 bases, leaving 20 bases between the germline ends. This CDR3 has 17 amino acids. Germline CDR1 MNHEY, CDR2 SVGEGT. Recovered participants had two consecutive negative NP/OP PCR tests, healthcare professional clearance, or symptom resolution. The protocol was immunoSEQ multiplex PCR, while the TCRdb copy is restricted to in-frame clones and leaves out a portion. The top ten clones hold less than 2% of a sample with over 200,000 clones, 84% of them seen once. What was sequenced was PBMCs or T cells enriched from blood (not recorded which). This chain links TRBV6-2 or TRBV6-3 with TRBJ1-1, with a possible D match to TRBD1 (6 bases). This clonotype was obtained from a man aged 60-69 years who had recovered from COVID-19. This chain's CDR3 is CASSYPNSGEWGTEAFF. CDR3 DNA: TGTGCCAGCAGTTACCCTAATTCAGGGGAATGGGGCACTGAAGCTTTCTTT.